This TCR beta chain stems from a study of shared clonotypes between healthy human individuals. Study context: Three plates were used per donor for CD4 naive, three for CD4 memory, two for CD8 naive and one for CD8 memory. Overall study findings and caveats: Apart from blood, nothing was sampled; tissue repertoires likely differ.

Each sample came from a Caucasian adult donor living in Nashville, Tennessee. Remarks on this clone: Its antigen is still unknown.

Data came from immunoSEQ multiplex PCR; TCRdb stores just in-frame clones and leaves some out. Counted here are 110,000 or so clones, about two thirds occurring once; the ten biggest clones make up about 22%. CDR3 length equals 15 residues. Germline V gene lookup returns CDR1 SGHVS and CDR2 FQNEAQ. J gave up 2 bases and V 3 bases, and 2 bases lay outside the gene matches. The chain uses TRBV7-8 and TRBJ2-3; 10 bases fit TRBD2. The origin of this receptor is a woman between 25 and 40 years old in good health. The sequencing input was memory CD8+ T cells sorted from blood. As to subset: CD45RO+ cells pooled with CCR7-negative TemRA cells. CDR3 nucleotides: TGTGCCAGCAGCTTTACTAGCGGGGACACAGATACGCAGTATTTT. It codes for CASSFTSGDTDTQYF.